These T cell receptor beta chains were read from a single sample in a study of cytomegalovirus exposure and HLA in healthy donors. Clones were read by immunoSEQ multiplex PCR, and TCRdb kept only the in-frame ones, dropping some. Of 150,000 to 200,000 clones in the sample, around 74% were seen once. The sequenced sample consisted of PBMCs. The receptors here all came from a female donor in good health and CMV-seronegative. The CDR3 runs from the conserved cysteine through the conserved F or W. D genes are given only for firm matches. Rows give clone size only sometimes, using once, few, many, or a class for an expanded clone.

D gene	J gene	clone size	V gene	CDR3 protein	CDR3 DNA
NA	TRBJ2-6	few	TRBV5-1	CASSPRGGTPVLTF	TGCGCCAGCAGCCCCCGCGGCGGAACACCCGTCCTGACTTTC
NA	TRBJ2-3	NA	TRBV21-1	CASSKARTSGWRGTTDTQYF	TGTGCCAGCAGCAAAGCGCGGACTAGCGGGTGGAGGGGGACCACAGATACGCAGTATTTT
NA	TRBJ2-7	NA	TRBV28	CASSSSGGPRNEQYF	TGTGCCAGCAGTTCCTCCGGGGGGCCTAGAAACGAGCAGTACTTC
NA	TRBJ1-1	NA	TRBV6-1	CASSRAGRTNTEAFF	TGTGCCAGCAGTCGTGCGGGACGGACGAACACTGAAGCTTTCTTT
NA	TRBJ1-2	NA	TRBV27	CASSLQGSSYGYTF	TGTGCCAGCAGTTTACAGGGTTCCTCCTATGGCTACACCTTC
TRBD1	TRBJ1-2	NA	TRBV7-9	CASSLETGVHGYTF	TGTGCCAGCAGCTTAGAAACAGGGGTTCATGGCTACACCTTC
TRBD1	TRBJ2-7	NA	TRBV6-5	CASTGTGAYEQYF	TGTGCCAGCACCGGGACAGGGGCCTACGAGCAGTACTTC
NA	TRBJ1-2	NA	TRBV28	CASRTGLGASYGYTF	TGTGCCAGCAGAACGGGACTTGGGGCCAGCTATGGCTACACCTTC
TRBD2	TRBJ2-3	NA	TRBV19	CASSMRGVGTDTQYF	TGTGCCAGTAGTATGCGGGGGGTGGGCACAGATACGCAGTATTTT
TRBD1	TRBJ1-4	NA	TRBV19	CASSDRGRDEKLFF	TGTGCCAGTAGCGACAGGGGGCGCGATGAAAAACTGTTTTTT
NA	TRBJ2-7	NA	TRBV12-1	CASSFPGTELYEQYF	TGTGCCAGCAGCTTTCCCGGGACAGAGCTATACGAGCAGTACTTC
TRBD1	TRBJ2-3	few	TRBV4-1	CASSLVLLGTGSTDTQYF	TGCGCCAGCAGCTTAGTCCTGCTGGGGACAGGGTCCACAGATACGCAGTATTTT
NA	TRBJ1-5	NA	TRBV28	CASSSARGRHQPQHF	TGTGCCAGCAGTTCAGCCCGGGGTCGACATCAGCCCCAGCATTTT
NA	TRBJ1-5	NA	TRBV30	CAWSVRGRQPQHF	TGTGCCTGGAGTGTACGGGGGAGGCAGCCCCAGCATTTT
TRBD2	TRBJ2-7	NA	TRBV5-4	CASSWTSGGPGEQYF	TGTGCCAGCAGCTGGACTAGCGGGGGGCCGGGGGAGCAGTACTTC
NA	TRBJ1-2	NA	TRBV6-6	CASSYDPPINYGYTF	TGTGCCAGCAGTTACGATCCCCCTATTAACTATGGCTACACCTTC
TRBD1	TRBJ1-5	NA	TRBV5-5	CASSLDRVDQPQHF	TGTGCCAGCAGCCTAGACAGGGTGGATCAGCCCCAGCATTTT
NA	TRBJ2-6	NA	TRBV7-7	CASSLTAGVSGANVLTF	TGTGCCAGCAGCTTAACTGCAGGGGTCTCTGGGGCCAACGTCCTGACTTTC
NA	TRBJ1-5	NA	TRBV30	CAWSVDRTPGYSNQPQHF	TGTGCCTGGAGTGTAGACAGGACCCCCGGTTATAGCAATCAGCCCCAGCATTTT
NA	TRBJ1-1	NA	TRBV18	CASSSTDRNTEAFF	TGTGCCAGCTCATCAACGGACAGGAACACTGAAGCTTTCTTT
NA	TRBJ2-1	NA	TRBV28	CASSLGSYSSYNEQFF	TGTGCCAGCAGTTTAGGTTCCTATAGCTCCTACAATGAGCAGTTCTTC
NA	TRBJ2-7	NA	TRBV7-7	CASSPGVGGNYEQYF	TGTGCCAGCAGCCCGGGGGTCGGGGGAAACTACGAGCAGTACTTC
NA	TRBJ2-3	NA	TRBV2	CASSDGGVGTDTQYF	TGTGCCAGCAGTGACGGGGGAGTTGGCACAGATACGCAGTATTTT
NA	TRBJ1-3	NA	TRBV2	CASSLRDSRSGNTIYF	TGTGCCAGCAGTTTACGGGACTCTCGCTCTGGAAACACCATATATTTT
NA	TRBJ1-5	NA	TRBV27	CASSFPTPRESQPQHF	TGTGCCAGCAGTTTCCCGACCCCCCGGGAAAGTCAGCCCCAGCATTTT
NA	TRBJ1-2	once	TRBV30	CAWSGVDGFGGYTF	TGTGCCTGGAGTGGGGTAGACGGGTTCGGAGGCTACACCTTC
TRBD2	TRBJ2-2	NA	TRBV7-2	CASSSAASGGWRTGELFF	TGTGCCAGCAGCTCAGCGGCTAGCGGGGGGTGGCGAACCGGGGAGCTGTTTTTT
TRBD2	TRBJ2-7	NA	TRBV6-6	CASSGTSASYEQYF	TGTGCCAGCAGCGGGACTAGCGCTTCCTACGAGCAGTACTTC
TRBD1	TRBJ2-1	once	TRBV5-5	CASSLEQGAYNEQFF	TGTGCCAGCAGCCTGGAGCAGGGGGCCTACAATGAGCAGTTCTTC
NA	TRBJ2-3	NA	TRBV27	CASSLSTSHPADTQYF	TGTGCCAGCAGTTTATCCACTAGCCACCCAGCAGATACGCAGTATTTT
TRBD1	TRBJ2-5	NA	TRBV6-6	CASSLDRGRLQETQYF	TGTGCCAGCAGCTTGGACAGGGGGCGATTACAAGAGACCCAGTACTTC
TRBD1	TRBJ1-5	NA	TRBV28	CASTFRPNRGGDNQPQHF	TGTGCCAGCACCTTTAGACCAAACAGGGGAGGTGACAATCAGCCCCAGCATTTT
NA	TRBJ2-1	NA	TRBV19	CASSTRETTLAGSSYNEQFF	TGTGCCAGTAGTACCCGGGAAACTACTCTAGCAGGAAGCTCCTACAATGAGCAGTTCTTC
TRBD2	TRBJ2-7	NA	TRBV7-8	CASSLSSGGPSYEQYF	TGTGCCAGCAGCTTGAGTAGCGGGGGGCCATCCTACGAGCAGTACTTC
NA	TRBJ2-7	medium-sized	TRBV7-7	CASSLVMWSEQYF	TGTGCCAGCAGCTTAGTTATGTGGAGCGAGCAGTACTTC